This passage covers 16 T cell receptor beta chains from one sample sequenced in a study of T cells expressing NK-cell markers. TCRdb re-called the 5' RACE reads and shows each CDR3 protein once, DNA omitted. The specimen's table records over 150,000 distinct CDR3 sequences. What was sequenced was blood T cells: a sorted CD56 or NKG2C T cell subset, CD4+ or CD8+ T cells, or bulk PBMC T cells (not recorded which). The receptors here all came from a man aged 18-75 years in good health.

The chain couples TRBV6-1 to TRBJ2-1; the TCRdb D gene call, TRBD1, has no DNA to confirm it. This CDR3 spans 17 amino acids. Germline loops: CDR1 MNHNS, CDR2 SASEGT. This CDR3 is CASSLRPPGGGGNEQFF.

The chain recombines TRBV6-1 with TRBJ2-7; TCRdb's D call, TRBD1, is unchecked because there is no DNA. CDR3 length: 14 amino acids. Germline loops: CDR1 MNHNS, CDR2 SASEGT. The CDR3 here is CASSRGGVRYEQYF.

The rearrangement joins TRBV6-1 to TRBJ2-5; without DNA, the TCRdb call of TRBD1 cannot be checked. The length of the CDR3 is 15 residues. Looked up from germline, CDR1 is MNHNS and CDR2 is SASEGT. The CDR3: CASSEGQGGGETQYF.

The chain joins TRBV14 to TRBJ2-1; TCRdb outputs TRBD1, but without DNA this stays unchecked. The CDR3 extends over 14 amino acids. Germline V gives CDR1 SGHDN, CDR2 FVKESK. This CDR3 is CASQGGPFYNEQFF.

The chain carries TRBV20-1 and TRBJ2-1; TCRdb returns TRBD1, unconfirmable since there is no DNA. Looked up from germline, CDR1 is DFQATT and CDR2 is SNEGSKA (reference sequence). CDR3 length: 16 residues. The CDR3 is CSARDSGRHVHNEQFF.

J is TRBJ2-7 and V is TRBV7-2; TCRdb selects TRBD2, and the lack of DNA leaves this call unchecked. Germline values: CDR1 SGHTA, CDR2 FQGNSA. The CDR3 totals 15 residues. The CDR3: CASSLVGGGAGEQYF.

The chain links TRBV5-6 to TRBJ2-1; as DNA is missing, the TRBD2 call by TCRdb cannot be tested. The CDR3 covers 16 residues. Germline V gene lookup returns CDR1 SGHDT and CDR2 YYEEEE. CDR3 loop: CASSFYTSGGYLEQFF. The variable domain in full, with the rest retrieved from reference TRBV5-6 and TRBJ2-1, is DAGVTQSPTHLIKTRGQQVTLRCSPKSGHDTVSWYQQALGQGPQFIFQYYEEEERQRGNFPDRFSGHQFPNYSSELNVNALLLGDSALYLCASSFYTSGGYLEQFFGPGTRLTVL.

The rearrangement joins TRBV5-6 to TRBJ2-5; the D call of TRBD1 rests on TCRdb alone, since no DNA is present to check it. CDR1 and CDR2 (germline): SGHDT, YYEEEE. The CDR3 totals 13 residues. CDR3 residues: CASSATGVETQYF. The full variable domain, completed using reference TRBV5-6 and TRBJ2-5, is DAGVTQSPTHLIKTRGQQVTLRCSPKSGHDTVSWYQQALGQGPQFIFQYYEEEERQRGNFPDRFSGHQFPNYSSELNVNALLLGDSALYLCASSATGVETQYFGPGTRLLVL.

The chain has TRBV7-9 and TRBJ1-2; TCRdb reports TRBD1, a call that lacks DNA to check it against. This CDR3 is built from 17 residues. The germline V gene encodes CDR1 SEHNR and CDR2 FQNEAQ (reference sequence). The CDR3 reads CASSDHPDRVRSYGYTF.

The chain has TRBV5-1 and TRBJ1-1. The CDR3 covers 15 residues. In germline, CDR1 is SGHRS, CDR2 YFSETQ. CDR3 amino acids: CASSLGQQKRDEAFF.

V and J are TRBV27 and TRBJ2-3. This CDR3 spans 12 amino acids. From germline, CDR1 is MNHEY and CDR2 SMNVEV (reference sequence). Here the CDR3 reads CASSLPSDTQYF.

V usage is TRBV12-5 and J usage is TRBJ2-7; TCRdb designates TRBD2, a call that cannot be tested without DNA. Germline V gives CDR1 LGHNT, CDR2 FRNRAP. The CDR3 spans 18 residues. CDR3: CASGLPRASGGKYYEQYF. The entire variable domain, with the rest obtained from reference TRBV12-5 and TRBJ2-7, is as follows: DARVTQTPRHKVTEMGQEVTMRCQPILGHNTVFWYRQTMMQGLELLAYFRNRAPLDDSGMPKDRFSAEMPDATLATLKIQPSEPRDSAVYFCASGLPRASGGKYYEQYFGPGTRLTVT.

This chain uses TRBV11-3 with TRBJ2-1; absent DNA, TCRdb's TRBD2 call cannot be checked. This CDR3 comprises 16 residues. CDR1 and CDR2 (germline): SGHNT, YENEEA. CDR3 region: CASSARLAGGPFEQFF.

The chain combines TRBV6-5 with TRBJ2-7; TCRdb outputs TRBD1, but without DNA this stays unchecked. This CDR3 is built from 16 residues. Germline V lookup: CDR1 MNHEY, CDR2 SVGAGI. This chain's CDR3 is CASSYSSGGTGYEQYF.

The genes are TRBV6-1 and TRBJ2-1; the D call from TCRdb, TRBD1, cannot be confirmed without DNA. Germline-derived CDR1 and CDR2 are MNHNS and SASEGT. The CDR3 contains 15 residues. This chain's CDR3 is CASSEASGGSNEQFF.

The chain uses TRBV27 and TRBJ2-7. Germline-derived CDR1 and CDR2 are MNHEY and SMNVEV (reference sequence). The CDR3 runs to 14 residues. Here the CDR3 reads CASSLWASSYEQYF.